This T cell receptor (beta chain) was captured by sequencing in a study of naive CD8 T cells in extremely preterm neonates. Study-level findings and limits: Relative to older groups, preterm infants had shorter, less trimmed CDR3s with fewer N additions.

This CDR3 contains 15 residues. Looked up from germline, CDR1 is SGHRS and CDR2 is YFSETQ. Trimming left V 0 bases short and J 3 bases short, with 12 bases between. Here immunoSEQ multiplex PCR was the method, and the copy in TCRdb shows in-frame clones only, minus some. The profile shows roughly 5,000 clones, 95% to 98% of them singletons. On this clone itself: Its antigen is not known.

Healthy children aged roughly 15-60 months having elective surgery, and healthy nonsmoking adults, gave blood. Per sample, roughly 17,000 to 100,000 naive CD8+ cells were sorted. The rearrangement links TRBV5-1 to TRBJ1-1; the D gene is possibly TRBD1 (6 bases). This receptor was taken from a human donor in good health. Input material: naive CD8+ T cells from blood. Here the CDR3 reads CASSLEGGGYTEAFF. Written as DNA, the CDR3 is TGCGCCAGCAGCTTGGAAGGGGGAGGGTACACTGAAGCTTTCTTT.